The 19 T cell receptor beta chains below were found in one sample sequenced in a study of OX40 agonist ivuxolimab in advanced cancers. Profiled with immunoSEQ multiplex PCR; TCRdb holds only in-frame clones, not every one. The data contain around 30,000 clones, about 88% of them singletons. Specimen: CD4+ or CD8+ T cells sorted from blood, collected in a trial of the OX40 agonist ivuxolimab. The receptors come from an adult with an advanced solid tumor such as melanoma, head and neck, liver or kidney cancer.

The rearrangement joins TRBV29-1 to TRBJ2-2; 12 nucleotides match TRBD2. The CDR3 sequence is 13 residues long. V dropped 7 bases and J dropped 5; count of bases not matched to a gene: 2. In germline, CDR1 is SQVTM, CDR2 ANQGSEA. Here the CDR3 reads CSASGGGTGELFF. The CDR3 DNA reads TGCAGCGCTAGCGGGGGGGGTACCGGGGAGCTGTTTTTT.

The chain joins TRBV27 to TRBJ2-7; 11 bases line up with TRBD2. The CDR3 contains 15 residues. Germline CDR1 is MNHEY and CDR2 is SMNVEV (reference sequence). V trimming: 5 bases; J trimming: 4 bases; junction bases outside the gene matches: 7. CDR3 sequence reads: CASSPTSGSWYEQYF. For the CDR3, the DNA is TGTGCCAGCAGTCCAACTAGCGGGAGTTGGTACGAGCAGTACTTC.

The rearrangement joins TRBV14 to TRBJ2-5, with D perhaps matching TRBD1 (6 bases). This CDR3 region has 15 residues. The V end lost 3 bases, the J end lost 1 base, and 12 bases lay between the germline ends. Germline loops: CDR1 SGHDN, CDR2 FVKESK. Here the CDR3 DNA reads TGTGCCAGCAGCCATGCCGACAGGTTCCAAGAGACCCAGTACTTC. Encoded protein: CASSHADRFQETQYF.

This chain connects TRBV19 to TRBJ1-1; D remains ambiguous. Germline assignment: CDR1 LNHDA and CDR2 SQIVND (reference sequence). The length of the CDR3 is 11 residues. Trimming stripped 6 bases from V and 6 bases from J, with 8 bases between. The CDR3 DNA reads TGTGCCAGTAGCATCCCGGCTGAAGCTTTCTTT. It specifies CASSIPAEAFF.

The rearrangement joins TRBV13 to TRBJ2-5; no firm D call. CDR1 is PRHDT, CDR2 FYEKMQ, per germline (reference sequence). This CDR3 is 13 amino acids long. The V end was cut by 0 bases, the J end by 4 bases, with 6 bases between. The CDR3 nucleotides read TGTGCCAGCAGCTTAGGGGGCGCAGAGACCCAGTACTTC. Its translation: CASSLGGAETQYF.

The chain recombines TRBV5-4 with TRBJ1-2, with D possibly being TRBD1 (5 bases). The V gene's germline CDR1 is SGHNT and CDR2 YYREEE (reference sequence). The CDR3 has 14 amino acids. V lost 0 bases and J lost 2, with 8 bases in between. This CDR3 reads CASSLGGSNYGYTF. The DNA for the CDR3 is TGTGCCAGCAGCTTGGGGGGCTCGAACTATGGCTACACCTTC.

This clone is medium-sized. The J gene is TRBJ2-7, the V gene TRBV28; 14 nucleotides match TRBD2. V shed 5 bases, J shed 3 bases, and the junction held 3 bases outside the gene matches. This CDR3 region has 15 residues. Looked up from germline, CDR1 is MDHEN and CDR2 is SYDVKM. CDR3 region: CASSAGTSGGYEQYF. CDR3 DNA sequence: TGTGCCAGCAGTGCCGGGACTAGCGGGGGCTACGAGCAGTACTTC.

The chain has TRBV7-6 and TRBJ2-7; TRBD1 might be the D (5 bases). This CDR3 comprises 16 residues. Looked up from germline, CDR1 is SGHVS and CDR2 is FNYEAQ. The V gene lost 5 bases and the J gene lost 2 bases, with 19 bases spanning the gap. CDR3 region: CASSPSEDRYTYEQYF. For the CDR3, the DNA is TGTGCCAGCAGCCCATCAGAAGACAGATATACCTACGAGCAGTACTTC.

This rearrangement joins TRBV28 to TRBJ1-5; a possible D gene is TRBD1 (5 bases). V was pared by 10 bases and J by 0 bases, with 10 bases between. This CDR3 has 13 residues. Germline V gene sequence: CDR1 MDHEN, CDR2 SYDVKM. The CDR3 sequence: CATGAISNQPQHF. The CDR3 DNA follows: TGTGCCACCGGGGCCATTAGCAATCAGCCCCAGCATTTT. The variable domain in full, completed from reference TRBV28 and TRBJ1-5, reads DVKVTQSSRYLVKRTGEKVFLECVQDMDHENMFWYRQDPGLGLRLIYFSYDVKMKEKGDIPEGYSVSREKKERFSLILESASTNQTSMYLCATGAISNQPQHFGDGTRLSIL.

The chain uses TRBV7-6 and TRBJ1-6; D ambiguous. V was clipped by 4 bases and J by 2 bases, with 9 bases between them. The CDR3 length is 15 residues. CDR1 SGHVS and CDR2 FNYEAQ come from the germline V gene. For the CDR3, the DNA is TGTGCCAGCAGCTCCGAGGCCCCCTATAATTCACCCCTCCACTTT. It is translated as CASSSEAPYNSPLHF.

A note on this clone: The germline gene is not matched at one end of the junction; a read error may be the cause. This chain connects TRBV7-7 to TRBJ2-1; D tentatively reads TRBD1 or TRBD2 (6 bases each). The CDR3 is made up of 17 amino acids. Germline V gene lookup returns CDR1 SSHAT and CDR2 FNYEAQ (reference sequence). The CDR3: CASSLYPIGGGDNEQFF. The CDR3 DNA reads TGTGCTAGCAGCTTATACCCTATCGGGGGCGGGGACAATGAGCAGTTCTTC.

The rearrangement links TRBV18 to TRBJ2-5, with 7 bases identical to TRBD1. Germline V gives CDR1 KGHSH, CDR2 LQKENI. V was clipped by 6 bases and J by 0 bases; unmatched bases: 7. The CDR3 totals 15 residues. The CDR3 DNA is TGTGCCAGCTCGCACAGGGGCGAGTACCAAGAGACCCAGTACTTC. Its translation is CASSHRGEYQETQYF.

The CDR3 region is CASSPKLGVDNQPQHF. CDR3 sequence (DNA): TGCGCCAGCAGCCCCAAGTTGGGGGTTGACAATCAGCCCCAGCATTTT. The gene calls are TRBV4-1 and TRBJ1-5, with D tentatively TRBD1 (5 bases). V lost 4 bases and J 3 bases, leaving 16 bases between the germline ends. The CDR3 sequence is 16 residues long. The germline V gene encodes CDR1 MGHRA and CDR2 YSYEKL.

The gene calls are TRBV12-5 and TRBJ2-1; the D is unclear. Germline CDR1 LGHNT, CDR2 FRNRAP. Trimming took off 0 bases at V and 5 bases at J, with 11 bases between the two ends. The CDR3 covers 15 residues. The CDR3 is CASGLVTGTNNEQFF. CDR3 nucleotides: TGTGCTAGTGGTTTGGTAACGGGTACGAACAATGAGCAGTTCTTC. Full variable domain (remainder filled in from reference TRBV12-5 and TRBJ2-1): DARVTQTPRHKVTEMGQEVTMRCQPILGHNTVFWYRQTMMQGLELLAYFRNRAPLDDSGMPKDRFSAEMPDATLATLKIQPSEPRDSAVYFCASGLVTGTNNEQFFGPGTRLTVL.

The chain uses TRBV5-8 and TRBJ2-6; 10 bases line up with TRBD1. Losses at the gene ends were 4 bases for V and 4 bases for J; bases not matched to a gene: 8. This CDR3 has 17 residues. Germline V CDR1 and CDR2: SGHTS, YDEGEE. The CDR3 nucleotides read TGTGCCAGCAGCCGACGGGACAGGGGAACCGGGGCCAACGTCCTGACTTTC. It encodes CASSRRDRGTGANVLTF.

This rearrangement joins TRBV21-1 to TRBJ2-3; TRBD2 is the table's D call and was not checked against the DNA. TRBV21-1 is described as a pseudogene. The CDR3 has 14 residues. The CDR3: CASRRASGRSSQYF. DNA for the CDR3: TGTGCCAGCAGGAGGGCTAGCGGGAGATCCTCCCAGTATTTT.

The gene calls are TRBV19 and TRBJ2-1, with D unresolved. Trimming took off 10 bases at V and 8 bases at J, with 18 bases between the two ends. From germline, CDR1 is LNHDA and CDR2 SQIVND (reference sequence). There are 13 residues in the CDR3. CDR3: CATLRAGLDEQFF. The CDR3 bases are TGTGCCACCTTAAGGGCAGGCCTCGATGAGCAGTTCTTC.

The chain links TRBV7-6 to TRBJ2-7; TRBD1 or TRBD2 may be the D gene (5 bases each). Trimming stripped 0 bases from V and 7 bases from J, with 7 bases between. The CDR3 loop spans 12 amino acids. Germline assignment: CDR1 SGHVS and CDR2 FNYEAQ. CDR3 DNA: TGTGCCAGCAGCTTAGCGGGGGATGAGCAGTACTTC. Its translation is CASSLAGDEQYF.

This chain joins TRBV7-3 and TRBJ2-1; D gene uncertain. Germline CDR1 is SGHTA and CDR2 is FQGTGA. Trimming removed 5 bases from V and 0 bases from J, with 5 bases in between. The CDR3 contains 13 residues. For the CDR3, the DNA is TGTGCCAGCAGCCCGGGCTCCTACAATGAGCAGTTCTTC. It encodes CASSPGSYNEQFF.